A single TCR beta chain is shown here with its context. The clone's antigen remains unknown. The record has no base qualities; no much larger clone is one base away. This entry comes from a study of vaccination and CD4 T cells after COVID-19 (dated by TCRdb to 2021 to 2024). Regarding the complete study: The convalescent cohort comprised six males and four females, including two Hispanic individuals, seven Caucasians, two Asians and one multiracial person. Two doses of either the Pfizer-BioNTech BNT162b2 vaccine (n=8) or the Moderna mRNA-1273 vaccine (n=2) were administered to participants. Memory CD4+ T cell crossreactivity between SARS-CoV-2 and common cold coronavirus spike proteins was assessed at the TCR clonotype level in an earlier paper using these donors. Post-COVID blood samples were collected from convalescent patients a median of roughly 100 days after diagnosis, with a range of about 30 to 170 days. Post-vaccine blood samples were collected a median of approximately eleven weeks after the second vaccine dose, ranging from roughly 12 to 250 days. In around ten COVID-19 convalescent patients and a few infection-naive healthy vaccine recipients, the spike-specific CD4+ TCR repertoire before mRNA vaccination was compared with the repertoire after mRNA vaccination. The cultures were stimulated with overlapping spike peptide pools from SARS-CoV-2 and from the common cold coronaviruses HCoV-NL63, HCoV-OC43 and HCoV-229E. Control cultures used a CEFX viral epitope pool as positive control, an HIV-1 Nef peptide pool as negative control, or no peptide.

For CDR1 and CDR2, the germline V gene lists MNHNS and SASEGT. From its cysteine to its phenylalanine, the CDR3 spans 11 amino acids. The entry retains the CDR3 DNA only, 33 bases that are in frame from base 1. V is pared back by 2 bases and J by 10 bases, with 6 bases lying between the germline termini. Library generation was performed with PCR. DNA from cultured CD4+ T cells underwent TCR sequencing with the Oncomine TCR Beta short-read assay at the Johns Hopkins FTIC core. Genomic DNA was extracted from the cultured CD4+ T cells with the QIAamp micro DNA kit. Oncomine TCR Beta libraries from cultured CD4+ T cells were pooled with unique dual indexes and sequenced on an Illumina iSeq 100. As for the original processing: Non-productive sequences were removed, and CDR3s not starting with C, not ending with F or W, or shorter than 7 amino acids were discarded. The MANAFEST web application identified antigen-specific clonotypes by comparing peptide-stimulated wells against reference wells and other culture wells. An FDR below 0.05, an odds ratio above 5, and a productive frequency above 0.1% in at least two of three replicate wells were required for clones to be considered positive. Cross-reactive clonotypes were defined as significantly expanded in both SARS-CoV-2 spike wells and at least one common cold coronavirus spike condition. CDR3 homology was assessed with Levenshtein distances (stringdist) and unrooted phylogenetic trees (ape) in R version 3.6.1. TCRdb took the public reads, trimmed them with fastp at Q25, ran MiXCR for clone calling and kept in-frame beta chains. Every distinct CDR3 protein forms one entry, paired with its most common genes and DNA. The V and J calls were determined by TCRdb, not by the authors. Recorded for this sample are 4,800 or so distinct CDR3 sequences; 28% of them occurred a single time. The top ten constitute about 38% of the sample.

Overall study outcomes, separate from this receptor: Among convalescent patients, a median around 89% of the SARS-CoV-2-reactive clones seen after vaccination appeared only after vaccination, which suggests priming specific to the vaccine. The number of convalescent patients in the study was relatively small, and the study did not examine early timepoints following natural infection. In convalescent patients, nearly all vaccine-specific clones (304 of 307) were found to be mono-reactive for SARS-CoV-2 spike rather than cross-reactive with common cold coronaviruses. The median count of SARS-CoV-2-reactive clonotypes went up from 20 to 25 after infection to 30 to 40 after vaccination, although the change was not significant.

The treatment or condition label corresponds to: approximately 9-day PBMC culture with coronavirus spike peptide pools or control peptides (ViraFEST assay). CD4+ T cells from unexposed donors were collected before the COVID-19 pandemic (2011-2018). The study used the ViraFEST assay, which expanded antigen-specific T cells with peptide pools and then identified expanded clonotypes by TCR sequencing. Each well held 2.2 million or so PBMCs cultured in IMDM containing about 5% human AB serum and about 10 IU/ml IL-2, with about 10 ug/ml peptide pools added. Half of the culture medium was replaced with fresh IL-2-containing medium on days 3 and 7. Once the cells had been in culture for ten to eleven days, the EasySep CD4+ T cell isolation kit was used to isolate CD4+ T cells by negative selection. As far as cell numbers permitted, CD4+ T cells from unexposed donors were tested for reactivity against SARS-CoV-2 S and N as well as four spike pools from common cold coronaviruses. Ficoll-Paque Plus gradient centrifugation was used to isolate PBMCs from whole blood, and the isolated PBMCs were then either used fresh or cryopreserved at -140C. Each culture condition was generally run in triplicate wells. Leukapheresis product for the unexposed donors was purchased commercially.

Material for sequencing was CD4+ T cells from blood, cultured in vitro. The chain employs TRBV6-1 and TRBJ1-3; no confident D gene assignment can be made. The receptor was isolated from a human donor in good health. Here the CDR3 is given as CASSELVTIYF. The DNA sequence is given as TGTGCCAGCAGTGAACTGGTGACCATATATTTT.